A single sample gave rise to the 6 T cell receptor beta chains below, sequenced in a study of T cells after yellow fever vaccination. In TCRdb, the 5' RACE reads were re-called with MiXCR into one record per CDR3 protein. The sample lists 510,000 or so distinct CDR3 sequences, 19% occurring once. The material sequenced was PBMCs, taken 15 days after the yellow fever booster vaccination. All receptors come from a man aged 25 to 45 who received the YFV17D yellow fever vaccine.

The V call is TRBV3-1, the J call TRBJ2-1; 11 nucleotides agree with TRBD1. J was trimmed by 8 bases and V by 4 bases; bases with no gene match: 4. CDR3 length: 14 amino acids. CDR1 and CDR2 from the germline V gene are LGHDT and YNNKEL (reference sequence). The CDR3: CASSRGTGGDEQFF. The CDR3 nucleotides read TGTGCCAGCAGCCGTGGGACAGGGGGAGATGAGCAGTTCTTC.

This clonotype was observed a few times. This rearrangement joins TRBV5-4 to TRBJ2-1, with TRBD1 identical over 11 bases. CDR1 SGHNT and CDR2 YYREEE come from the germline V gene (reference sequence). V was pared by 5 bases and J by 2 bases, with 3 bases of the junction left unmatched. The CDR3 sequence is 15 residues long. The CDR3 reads CASSRDRGAYNEQFF. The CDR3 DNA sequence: TGTGCCAGCAGTCGGGACAGGGGGGCCTACAATGAGCAGTTCTTC. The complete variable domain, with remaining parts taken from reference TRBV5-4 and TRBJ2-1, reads ETGVTQSPTHLIKTRGQQVTLRCSSQSGHNTVSWYQQALGQGPQFIFQYYREEENGRGNFPPRFSGLQFPNYSSELNVNALELDDSALYLCASSRDRGAYNEQFFGPGTRLTVL.

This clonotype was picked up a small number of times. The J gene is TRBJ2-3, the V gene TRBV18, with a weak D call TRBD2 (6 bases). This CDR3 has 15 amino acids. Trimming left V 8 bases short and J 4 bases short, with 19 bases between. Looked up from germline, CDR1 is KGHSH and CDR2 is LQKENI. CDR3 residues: CASDSRDSPPDTQYF. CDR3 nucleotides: TGTGCCAGCGATTCCCGGGACTCTCCCCCAGATACGCAGTATTTT.

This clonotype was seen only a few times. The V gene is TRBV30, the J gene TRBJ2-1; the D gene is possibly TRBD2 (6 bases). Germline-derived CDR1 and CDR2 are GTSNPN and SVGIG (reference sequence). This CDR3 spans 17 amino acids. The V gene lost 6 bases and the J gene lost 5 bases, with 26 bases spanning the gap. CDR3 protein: CACSPVGISGLDNEQFF. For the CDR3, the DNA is TGTGCCTGTTCTCCGGTGGGGATTAGCGGACTGGACAATGAGCAGTTCTTC.

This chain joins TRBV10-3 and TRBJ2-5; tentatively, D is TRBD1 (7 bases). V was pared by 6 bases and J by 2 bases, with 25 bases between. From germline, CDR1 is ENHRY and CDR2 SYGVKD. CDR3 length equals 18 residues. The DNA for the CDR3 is TGTGCCATCAGCGAGGAGGGGGCAGGAAGAGGGGGTCAAGAGACCCAGTACTTC. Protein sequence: CAISEEGAGRGGQETQYF.

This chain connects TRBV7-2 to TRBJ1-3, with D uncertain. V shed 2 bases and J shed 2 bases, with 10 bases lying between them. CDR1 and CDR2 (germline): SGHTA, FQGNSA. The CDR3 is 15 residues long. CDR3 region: CASSLISGAGNTIYF. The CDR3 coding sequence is TGTGCCAGCAGCTTAATTAGTGGGGCTGGAAACACCATATATTTT.